This is a list of T cell receptor beta chains from one sample in a study of identical twins. Each CDR3 protein is one row after TCRdb ran MiXCR on the 5' RACE reads. Of 600,000 to 800,000 distinct CDR3 sequences listed, around 20% are singletons. This sample also appeared in a second study, on T cells expressing NK-cell markers.

The sample comprised PBMCs. These receptors were obtained from a young woman in good health. The CDR3 runs from the conserved cysteine through the conserved F or W. The D gene is left open where the match is weak. Expanded clones get a size class; other rows say once, few or many, or leave the size out.

>TRBD1|TRBV12-3/TRBV12-4|-|TRBJ1-6
CASSLRGTENSPLHF
TGTGCCAGCAGTTTAAGGGGGACAGAAAATTCACCCCTCCACTTT
>-|TRBV20-1|many|TRBJ2-2
CSARAQGIRAGELFF
TGCAGTGCTAGGGCGCAGGGTATTCGGGCCGGGGAGCTGTTTTTT
>-|TRBV12-3/TRBV12-4|few|TRBJ2-2
CASSLNRVEAGELFF
TGTGCCAGCAGCCTCAACAGGGTAGAGGCCGGGGAGCTGTTTTTT
>TRBD2|TRBV29-1|few|TRBJ2-3
CSVPGGDQLAEFFTDTQYF
TGCAGCGTTCCCGGGGGGGACCAACTAGCGGAGTTCTTCACAGATACGCAGTATTTT
>-|TRBV4-3|-|TRBJ2-6
CASSGKLSGANVLTF
TGCGCCAGCAGCGGAAAGCTCTCTGGGGCCAACGTCCTGACTTTC
>TRBD2|TRBV12-3/TRBV12-4|-|TRBJ2-1
CASRLAGSIRLINEQFF
TGTGCCAGCAGACTAGCGGGCTCCATCCGTTTGATCAATGAGCAGTTCTTC
>-|TRBV5-1|-|TRBJ1-1
CASSLVVTGRTEAFF
TGCGCCAGCAGCTTGGTGGTGACAGGAAGAACTGAAGCTTTCTTT
>TRBD1|TRBV29-1|few|TRBJ2-7
CSAYTGGDVSYSNEQYF
TGCAGCGCTTATACAGGGGGTGATGTTAGTTACTCTAACGAGCAGTACTTC
>TRBD1|TRBV29-1|few|TRBJ1-1
CSVEEQGVTEAFF
TGCAGCGTTGAAGAACAGGGGGTCACTGAAGCTTTCTTT
>TRBD2|TRBV11-2|-|TRBJ2-4
CASSPGVAGYIQYF
TGTGCCAGCAGCCCGGGGGTAGCGGGTTACATTCAGTACTTC
>-|TRBV20-1|once|TRBJ2-6
CSASEGQGRSGANVLTF
TGCAGTGCTAGTGAGGGTCAAGGCCGCTCTGGGGCCAACGTCCTGACTTTC
>TRBD2|TRBV5-1|-|TRBJ2-3
CASSSPSGGARDTQYF
TGCGCCAGCAGCTCGCCTAGCGGGGGGGCCAGAGATACGCAGTATTTT
>-|TRBV5-1|few|TRBJ2-2
CASSPEPIGQGSTGELFF
TGCGCCAGCAGCCCGGAGCCGATAGGGCAAGGAAGCACCGGGGAGCTGTTTTTT
>-|TRBV27|few|TRBJ2-1
CASSWARKYNEQFF
TGTGCCAGCAGCTGGGCCAGAAAATACAATGAGCAGTTCTTC
>-|TRBV29-1|-|TRBJ2-2
CSATASVGELFF
TGCAGCGCGACAGCCTCCGTCGGGGAGCTGTTTTTT
>-|TRBV6-1|-|TRBJ1-6
CASRVVLEGNSPLHF
TGTGCCAGCAGAGTCGTTTTAGAGGGCAATTCACCCCTCCACTTT
>-|TRBV9|-|TRBJ2-5
CASSASPGAEETQYF
TGTGCCAGCAGCGCCTCCCCAGGGGCTGAAGAGACCCAGTACTTC
>TRBD1|TRBV7-9|-|TRBJ2-3
CASRFGGRGRTDTQYF
TGTGCCAGCAGATTTGGAGGCAGGGGGCGGACAGATACGCAGTATTTT
>TRBD2|TRBV20-1|many|TRBJ2-7
CSAYQAGGRLEQYF
TGCAGTGCTTACCAAGCGGGGGGGCGGCTCGAGCAGTACTTC
>TRBD2|TRBV25-1|-|TRBJ2-5
CASGGLAEETQYF
TGTGCCAGCGGGGGACTAGCGGAAGAGACCCAGTACTTC
>-|TRBV19|-|TRBJ1-2
CASSASGSLLYGYTF
TGTGCCAGTAGTGCCTCAGGGAGTCTTCTCTATGGCTACACCTTC
>-|TRBV18|-|TRBJ2-2
CASSPMVGERNTGELFF
TGTGCCAGCTCACCAATGGTCGGAGAAAGGAACACCGGGGAGCTGTTTTTT
>-|TRBV5-6|-|TRBJ2-1
CASSWGTNINEQFF
TGTGCCAGCAGCTGGGGGACCAATATCAATGAGCAGTTCTTC
>-|TRBV10-2|few|TRBJ2-3
CASSGLGEYTDTQYF
TGCGCCAGCAGTGGGTTGGGGGAATACACAGATACGCAGTATTTT
>-|TRBV21-1|-|TRBJ2-5
CASDRFTGLQETQYF
TGTGCCAGCGATCGGTTTACGGGACTGCAAGAGACCCAGTACTTC
>-|TRBV7-2|many|TRBJ1-5
CASSLVDSLNQPQHF
TGTGCCAGCAGCCTCGTTGACAGCCTCAATCAGCCCCAGCATTTT
>-|TRBV5-1|few|TRBJ1-1
CASSEGHGNTEAFF
TGCGCCAGCAGCGAGGGACATGGGAACACTGAAGCTTTCTTT
>-|TRBV9|many|TRBJ1-6
CASSVEWQGESPLHF
TGTGCCAGCAGCGTAGAGTGGCAGGGTGAATCACCCCTCCACTTT
>TRBD1|TRBV18|-|TRBJ2-5
CASSGTAKETQYF
TGTGCCAGCTCAGGGACAGCCAAAGAGACCCAGTACTTC
>-|TRBV5-1|once|TRBJ2-2
CASRQEFANTGELFF
TGCGCCAGCAGGCAGGAATTCGCGAACACCGGGGAGCTGTTTTTT
>-|TRBV5-1|-|TRBJ2-6
CASSLFRNGGANVLTF
TGCGCCAGCAGCTTGTTTCGGAATGGGGGGGCCAACGTCCTGACTTTC
>-|TRBV20-1|few|TRBJ2-5
CSARALPGAEGETQYF
TGCAGTGCTAGAGCCCTACCTGGGGCTGAGGGAGAGACCCAGTACTTC
>-|TRBV13|once|TRBJ1-4
CASSLGDDEKLFF
TGTGCCAGCAGCTTAGGGGACGATGAAAAACTGTTTTTT
>-|TRBV5-1|-|TRBJ2-3
CASSLAGTPTDTQYF
TGCGCCAGCAGCTTGGCGGGAACTCCCACAGATACGCAGTATTTT
>-|TRBV7-8|few|TRBJ2-3
CASALVTDTQYF
TGTGCCAGCGCTCTGGTCACAGATACGCAGTATTTT
>-|TRBV20-1|many|TRBJ1-2
CSARPIDHSNYGYTF
TGCAGTGCTAGACCTATCGATCACAGCAACTATGGCTACACCTTC
>-|TRBV4-2|many|TRBJ2-1
CASSQEDGSASDEQFF
TGTGCCAGCAGCCAAGAAGATGGTTCGGCTAGCGATGAGCAGTTCTTC
>TRBD2|TRBV7-2|few|TRBJ2-1
CASILAGLAAYNEQFF
TGTGCCAGCATCCTAGCGGGACTAGCGGCTTACAATGAGCAGTTCTTC
>-|TRBV12-3/TRBV12-4|many|TRBJ1-3
CASSSTGTGNTIYF
TGTGCCAGCAGTTCAACAGGGACTGGAAACACCATATATTTT
>TRBD1|TRBV7-2|-|TRBJ1-6
CASSLAGQKNSPLHF
TGTGCCAGCAGCTTAGCGGGACAGAAGAATTCACCCCTCCACTTT
>-|TRBV12-3/TRBV12-4|few|TRBJ2-2
CASLPASTGELFF
TGTGCCAGTCTCCCCGCGAGTACCGGGGAGCTGTTTTTT
>-|TRBV29-1|-|TRBJ2-2
CSAGSETGELFF
TGCAGCGCTGGGTCCGAAACCGGGGAGCTGTTTTTT
>-|TRBV20-1|-|TRBJ2-1
CSALNDKGGIQFF
TGCAGTGCCTTGAACGACAAAGGAGGGATTCAGTTCTTC
>TRBD1|TRBV24-1|few|TRBJ2-2
CATSEPPGQGTGELFF
TGTGCCACCAGTGAACCTCCGGGACAGGGTACCGGGGAGCTGTTTTTT
>-|TRBV11-2|-|TRBJ2-3
CASGRGGHADTQYF
TGTGCCAGCGGGCGTGGGGGGCACGCAGATACGCAGTATTTT
>-|TRBV7-2|-|TRBJ2-1
CASSFQGGGKGEQFF
TGTGCCAGCAGCTTTCAGGGGGGCGGGAAGGGTGAGCAGTTCTTC
>-|TRBV20-1|-|TRBJ2-3
CSLERPSTDTQYF
TGCAGTCTTGAGAGGCCGAGCACAGATACGCAGTATTTT
>-|TRBV20-1|-|TRBJ2-7
CSASGPEPTEQYF
TGCAGTGCTAGCGGGCCCGAACCTACCGAGCAGTACTTC
>-|TRBV6-5|-|TRBJ2-2
CASSYSWSNTGELFF
TGTGCCAGCAGTTACTCGTGGTCCAACACCGGGGAGCTGTTTTTT
>TRBD1|TRBV20-1|-|TRBJ2-1
CSALDRGRGNEQFF
TGCAGTGCTCTGGACAGGGGGCGCGGCAATGAGCAGTTCTTC
>TRBD1|TRBV24-1|-|TRBJ2-2
CATSTGQGVGELFF
TGTGCCACCAGCACGGGACAGGGCGTCGGGGAGCTGTTTTTT
>-|TRBV6-5|-|TRBJ2-1
CASSYSVSGGRTNEQFF
TGTGCCAGCAGTTACTCCGTGAGTGGGGGGAGAACCAATGAGCAGTTCTTC
>TRBD1|TRBV6-2/TRBV6-3|-|TRBJ2-1
CASRQGWKSYNEQFF
TGTGCCAGCAGACAGGGGTGGAAAAGCTACAATGAGCAGTTCTTC
>-|TRBV7-9|many|TRBJ2-7
CASSSVLGEQYF
TGTGCCAGCAGCTCCGTATTAGGCGAGCAGTACTTC